The 7 T cell receptor beta chains given below trace back to one sample, sequenced in a study of T cells in pancreatic ductal adenocarcinoma. The data were produced by immunoSEQ multiplex PCR, yet TCRdb's version contains in-frame clones alone and is incomplete. This table has roughly 16,000 clones, roughly 90% appearing once. Surgery without prior neoadjuvant therapy was the treatment of the selected pancreatic ductal adenocarcinoma patients. Sequencing used PBMCs. All receptors derive from a human donor with pancreatic ductal adenocarcinoma.

The V gene is TRBV28, the J gene TRBJ1-3; a weak D match, TRBD1 (5 bases). Trimming took off 6 bases at V and 1 base at J, with 16 bases between the two ends. Germline values: CDR1 MDHEN, CDR2 SYDVKM. This CDR3 comprises 16 residues. This CDR3 reads CASSLDTRGSGNTIYF. CDR3 nucleotides: TGTGCCAGCAGCCTGGACACCCGAGGTTCTGGAAACACCATATATTTT.

CDR3 DNA: TGTGCCAGCAGCTTTGGGGGCGCGGGTTCACCCCTCCACTTT. Residues: CASSFGGAGSPLHF. J is TRBJ1-6 and V is TRBV7-2; D may be TRBD1 (6 bases). The V and J ends lost 3 bases and 9 bases respectively, with 12 bases between them. The CDR3 is made up of 14 amino acids. CDR1 and CDR2 from the germline V gene are SGHTA and FQGNSA.

This chain links TRBV28 with TRBJ2-1; TRBD1 agrees at 8 bases. CDR3 length: 13 amino acids. Germline V CDR1 and CDR2: MDHEN, SYDVKM. J gave up 5 bases and V 3 bases, and 0 bases lay outside the gene matches. The CDR3 DNA follows: TGTGCCAGCAGTTTGACAGGGGACAATGAGCAGTTCTTC. It specifies CASSLTGDNEQFF.

The V and J genes are TRBV2 and TRBJ2-1; TRBD2 matches 8 bases. CDR1 is SNHLY and CDR2 is FYNNEI in the germline V gene. The CDR3 contains 14 residues. With V trimmed by 6 bases and J by 5 bases, 6 bases remained unmatched. CDR3 DNA sequence: TGTGCCAGCAGCGTAGCGGGGTTGAACAATGAGCAGTTCTTC. This gives the protein CASSVAGLNNEQFF.

The chain uses TRBV5-5 and TRBJ1-2; TRBD1 aligns across 9 bases. V dropped 4 bases and J dropped 5; count of bases not matched to a gene: 9. Germline V CDR1 and CDR2: SGHKS, YYEKEE (reference sequence). This CDR3 contains 15 residues. The CDR3 DNA sequence: TGTGCCAGCAGCCTACGGACAGGGGCGGAGTATGGCTACACCTTC. Its protein is CASSLRTGAEYGYTF.

The gene calls are TRBV28 and TRBJ1-2; a weak D match, TRBD1 (5 bases). This CDR3 has 11 amino acids. The germline CDR1 and CDR2 sequences are MDHEN and SYDVKM. V was cut by 6 bases and J by 10 bases, with 12 bases left in between. This CDR3 is CASRQGHYYTF. The DNA for the CDR3 is TGTGCCAGCAGACAAGGACATTACTACACCTTC.

The gene calls are TRBV5-6 and TRBJ1-6, with 10 bases that match TRBD1. Unmatched junction bases numbered 6, after V lost 6 bases and J lost 9 bases. The V gene's germline CDR1 is SGHDT and CDR2 YYEEEE. The CDR3 extends over 14 amino acids. CDR3 sequence reads: CASNPDRGLSPLHF. The CDR3 nucleotides read TGTGCCAGCAACCCTGACAGGGGGCTTTCACCCCTCCACTTT. Using reference TRBV5-6 and TRBJ1-6 for the parts outside the CDR3, the full variable domain is DAGVTQSPTHLIKTRGQQVTLRCSPKSGHDTVSWYQQALGQGPQFIFQYYEEEERQRGNFPDRFSGHQFPNYSSELNVNALLLGDSALYLCASNPDRGLSPLHFGNGTRLTVT.